The 8 T cell receptor beta chains listed next were all sequenced from one sample in a study of blood T cell repertoires in COVID-19. Some clones are missing from TCRdb's copy, which holds only in-frame ones; the method was immunoSEQ multiplex PCR. The table records roughly 200,000 clones, roughly 89% of them present only once. Sequenced: PBMCs or T cells enriched from blood (not recorded which). Every receptor here comes from a woman aged 25 to 45 with acute COVID-19.

CDR3 amino acids: CASSGRGGGEKLFF. The CDR3 bases are TGTGCCAGCAGTGGGAGAGGGGGTGGCGAAAAACTGTTTTTT. This rearrangement joins TRBV2 to TRBJ1-4; the D gene is possibly TRBD1 (6 bases). The CDR3 totals 14 residues. V was shortened by 4 bases and J by 8 bases, with 14 bases between the two germline ends. CDR1 and CDR2 from the germline V gene are SNHLY and FYNNEI.

This clone showed up just once. The rearrangement joins TRBV5-1 to TRBJ2-7; D gene uncertain. With 4 bases removed from V and 1 base from J, the gap between germline ends came to 6 bases. Germline CDR1 and CDR2: SGHRS and YFSETQ. The CDR3 runs 12 residues. The CDR3, as DNA: TGCGCCAGCAGCCTTACTTCCTACGAGCAGTACTTC. Translated, it gives CASSLTSYEQYF.

This rearrangement joins TRBV7-2 to TRBJ2-7; 8 bases are a match to TRBD2. Germline trimming cut 1 base from V and 5 bases from J; bases unmatched to any gene: 13. The CDR3 has 17 amino acids. Germline V gene data show CDR1 as SGHTA and CDR2 as FQGNSA. CDR3 sequence (DNA): TGTGCCAGCAGCTTAGGGGTCGGGGGGGCAATTCATCACGAGCAGTACTTC. Protein product: CASSLGVGGAIHHEQYF.

The chain uses TRBV4-1 and TRBJ2-1, with D perhaps matching TRBD2 (6 bases). This CDR3 contains 15 residues. Trimming stripped 5 bases from V and 6 bases from J, with 17 bases between. Germline CDR1 MGHRA, CDR2 YSYEKL. CDR3 coding DNA: TGCGCCAGCAGCGAACACTTTGGGGGGAGCAATGAGCAGTTCTTC. The encoded protein is CASSEHFGGSNEQFF.

V usage is TRBV7-2 and J usage is TRBJ2-3, with D perhaps TRBD2 (7 bases). CDR1 is SGHTA, CDR2 FQGNSA, per germline. CDR3 size: 15 residues. Trimming stripped 1 base from V and 3 bases from J, with 11 bases between. The CDR3 DNA reads TGTGCCAGCAGCTTAGGAGGGGGGGCAACAGATACGCAGTATTTT. This sequence encodes CASSLGGGATDTQYF.

The rearrangement links TRBV5-1 to TRBJ2-7; unclear D gene. The CDR3 spans 13 residues. V lost 4 bases, J lost 3 bases, and 11 bases lay in between. The germline V gene encodes CDR1 SGHRS and CDR2 YFSETQ. The CDR3 protein is CASSPPYSYEQYF. The CDR3 nucleotides are TGCGCCAGCAGCCCACCGTATAGCTACGAGCAGTACTTC.

The V gene is TRBV28, the J gene TRBJ2-1; 7 nucleotides align to TRBD2. The CDR3 has 15 amino acids. Trimming took 5 bases from V and 10 from J; bases not matched to a gene: 14. The germline gives CDR1 MDHEN, CDR2 SYDVKM. CDR3 amino acids: CASSPREVRVLEQFF. In DNA form, the CDR3 reads TGTGCCAGCAGTCCCCGGGAGGTCCGGGTTCTGGAGCAGTTCTTC.

In this sample, this clone turned up a few times. The chain has TRBV25-1 and TRBJ1-1; D remains unclear. V was trimmed by 2 bases and J by 4 bases, leaving 11 bases between them. The CDR3 loop spans 14 amino acids. CDR1 is MGHDK, CDR2 SYGVNS, per germline. The CDR3 DNA sequence: TGTGCCAGCAGTGAAGAAACGGAGGGCACTGAAGCTTTCTTT. Translated: CASSEETEGTEAFF.